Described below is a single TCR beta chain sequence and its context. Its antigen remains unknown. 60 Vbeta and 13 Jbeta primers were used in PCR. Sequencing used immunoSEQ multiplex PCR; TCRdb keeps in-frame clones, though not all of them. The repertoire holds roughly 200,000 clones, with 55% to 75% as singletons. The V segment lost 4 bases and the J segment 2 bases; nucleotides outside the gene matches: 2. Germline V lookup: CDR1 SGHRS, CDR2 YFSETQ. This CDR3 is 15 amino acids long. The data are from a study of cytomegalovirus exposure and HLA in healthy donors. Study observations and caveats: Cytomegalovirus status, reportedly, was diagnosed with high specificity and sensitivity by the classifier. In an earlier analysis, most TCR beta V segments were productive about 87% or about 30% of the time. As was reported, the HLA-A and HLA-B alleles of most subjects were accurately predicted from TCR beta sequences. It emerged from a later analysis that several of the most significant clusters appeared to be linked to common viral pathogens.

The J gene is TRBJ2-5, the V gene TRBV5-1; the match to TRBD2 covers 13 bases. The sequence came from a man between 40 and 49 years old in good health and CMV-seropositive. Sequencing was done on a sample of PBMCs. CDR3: CASSPGLAGQETQYF. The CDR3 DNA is TGCGCCAGCAGCCCGGGACTAGCGGGGCAAGAGACCCAGTACTTC.